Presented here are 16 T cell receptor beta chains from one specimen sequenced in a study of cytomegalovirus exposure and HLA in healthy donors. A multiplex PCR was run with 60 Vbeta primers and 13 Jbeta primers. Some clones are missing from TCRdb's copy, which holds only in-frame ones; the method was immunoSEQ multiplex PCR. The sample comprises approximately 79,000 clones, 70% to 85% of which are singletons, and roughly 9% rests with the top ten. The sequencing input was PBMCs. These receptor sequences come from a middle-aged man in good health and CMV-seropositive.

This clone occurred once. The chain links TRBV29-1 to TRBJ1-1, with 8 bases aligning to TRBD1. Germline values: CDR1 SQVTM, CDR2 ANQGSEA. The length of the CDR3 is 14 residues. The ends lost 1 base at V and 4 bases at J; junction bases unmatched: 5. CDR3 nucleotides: TGCAGCGTTGAAGTCTTACAGGGGGGCACTGAAGCTTTCTTT. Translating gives CSVEVLQGGTEAFF.

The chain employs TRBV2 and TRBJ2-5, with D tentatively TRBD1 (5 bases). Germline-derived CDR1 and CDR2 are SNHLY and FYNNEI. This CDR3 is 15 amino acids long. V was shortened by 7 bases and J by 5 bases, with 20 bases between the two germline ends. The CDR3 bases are TGTGCCAGCACCCAGGGTGGGGCGGTGCGGGAGACCCAGTACTTC. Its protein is CASTQGGAVRETQYF.

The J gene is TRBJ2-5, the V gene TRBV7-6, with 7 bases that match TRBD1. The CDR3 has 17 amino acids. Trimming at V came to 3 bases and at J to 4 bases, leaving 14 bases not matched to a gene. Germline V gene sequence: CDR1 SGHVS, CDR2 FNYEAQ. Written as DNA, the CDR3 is TGTGCCAGCAGCTTGGGTTACAGGGGCGGAGTCGGAGAGACCCAGTACTTC. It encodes CASSLGYRGGVGETQYF.

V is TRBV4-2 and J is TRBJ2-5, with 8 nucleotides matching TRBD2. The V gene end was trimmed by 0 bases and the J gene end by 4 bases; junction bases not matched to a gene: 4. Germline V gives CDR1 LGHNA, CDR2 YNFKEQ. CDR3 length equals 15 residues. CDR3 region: CASSQDPGGGETQYF. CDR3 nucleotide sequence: TGTGCCAGCAGCCAAGATCCGGGGGGGGGAGAGACCCAGTACTTC.

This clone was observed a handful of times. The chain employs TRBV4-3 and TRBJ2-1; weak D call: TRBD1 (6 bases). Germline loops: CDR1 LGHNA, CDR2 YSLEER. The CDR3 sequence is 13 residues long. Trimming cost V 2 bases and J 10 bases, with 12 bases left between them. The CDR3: CASSQRQGLEQFF. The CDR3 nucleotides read TGCGCCAGCAGCCAACGTCAGGGGTTGGAGCAGTTCTTC.

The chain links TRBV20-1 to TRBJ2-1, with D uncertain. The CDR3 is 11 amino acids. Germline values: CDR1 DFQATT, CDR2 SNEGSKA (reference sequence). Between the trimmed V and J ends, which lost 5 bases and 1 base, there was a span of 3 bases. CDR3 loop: CSAYSYNEQFF. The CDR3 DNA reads TGCAGTGCTTATTCCTACAATGAGCAGTTCTTC.

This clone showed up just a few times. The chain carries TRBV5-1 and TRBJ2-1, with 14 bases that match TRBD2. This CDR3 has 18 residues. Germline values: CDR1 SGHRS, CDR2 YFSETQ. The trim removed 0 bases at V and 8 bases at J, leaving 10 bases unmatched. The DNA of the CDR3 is TGCGCCAGCAGCTTGGGACTAGCGGGGGGGGGATATAACGATGAGCAGTTCTTC. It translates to CASSLGLAGGGYNDEQFF.

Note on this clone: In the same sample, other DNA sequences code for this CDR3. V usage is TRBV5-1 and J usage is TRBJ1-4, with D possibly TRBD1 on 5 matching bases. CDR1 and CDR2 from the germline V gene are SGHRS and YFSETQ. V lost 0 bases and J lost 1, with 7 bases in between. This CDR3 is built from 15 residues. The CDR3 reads CASSLGQGTNEKLFF. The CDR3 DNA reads TGCGCCAGCAGCTTGGGGCAGGGAACTAATGAAAAACTGTTTTTT.

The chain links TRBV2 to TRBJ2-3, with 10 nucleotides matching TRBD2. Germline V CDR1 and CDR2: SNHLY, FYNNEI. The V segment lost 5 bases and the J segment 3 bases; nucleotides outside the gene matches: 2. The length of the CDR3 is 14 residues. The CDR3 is CASSPSGRTDTQYF. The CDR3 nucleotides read TGTGCCAGCAGTCCTAGCGGGAGAACAGATACGCAGTATTTT.

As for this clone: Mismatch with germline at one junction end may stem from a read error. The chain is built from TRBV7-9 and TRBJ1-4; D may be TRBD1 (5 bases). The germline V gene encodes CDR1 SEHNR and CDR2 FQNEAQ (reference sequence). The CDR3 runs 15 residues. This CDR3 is CSSSSQGWTNEKLFF. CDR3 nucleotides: TGTTCCAGCAGTTCGCAGGGTTGGACTAATGAAAAACTGTTTTTT.

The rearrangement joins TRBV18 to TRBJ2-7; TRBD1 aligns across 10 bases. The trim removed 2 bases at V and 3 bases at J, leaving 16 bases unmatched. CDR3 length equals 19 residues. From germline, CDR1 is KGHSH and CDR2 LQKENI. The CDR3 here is CASSPYPGQGELRSYEQYF. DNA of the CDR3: TGTGCCAGCTCACCATATCCAGGACAGGGGGAACTAAGAAGCTACGAGCAGTACTTC.

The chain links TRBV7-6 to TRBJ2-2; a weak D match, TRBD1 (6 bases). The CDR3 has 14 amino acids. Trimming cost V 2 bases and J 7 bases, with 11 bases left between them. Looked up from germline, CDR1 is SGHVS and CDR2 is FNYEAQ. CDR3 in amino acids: CASSLRSGVGELFF. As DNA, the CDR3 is TGTGCCAGCAGCTTAAGGTCAGGGGTCGGGGAGCTGTTTTTT.

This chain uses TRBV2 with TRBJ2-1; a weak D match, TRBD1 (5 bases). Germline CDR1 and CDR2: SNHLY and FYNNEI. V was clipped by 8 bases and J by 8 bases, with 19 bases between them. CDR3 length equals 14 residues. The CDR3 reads CASWRVGAEYEQFF. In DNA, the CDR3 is TGTGCCAGCTGGAGAGTAGGGGCCGAATATGAGCAGTTCTTC.

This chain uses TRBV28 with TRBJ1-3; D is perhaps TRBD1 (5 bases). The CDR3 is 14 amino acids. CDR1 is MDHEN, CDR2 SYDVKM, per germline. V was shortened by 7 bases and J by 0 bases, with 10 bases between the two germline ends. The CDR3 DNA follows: TGTGCCAGCAATGACAGACGCTCTGGAAACACCATATATTTT. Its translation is CASNDRRSGNTIYF.

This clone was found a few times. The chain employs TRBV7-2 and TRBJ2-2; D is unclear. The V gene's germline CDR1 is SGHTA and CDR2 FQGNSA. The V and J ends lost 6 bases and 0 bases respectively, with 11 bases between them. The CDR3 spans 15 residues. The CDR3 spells CASSLQIANTGELFF. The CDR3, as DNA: TGTGCCAGCAGTTTACAGATCGCGAACACCGGGGAGCTGTTTTTT.

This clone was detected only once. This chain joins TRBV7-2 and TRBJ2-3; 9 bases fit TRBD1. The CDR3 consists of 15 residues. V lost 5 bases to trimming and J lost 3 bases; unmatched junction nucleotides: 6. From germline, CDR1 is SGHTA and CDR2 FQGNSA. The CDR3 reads CASSLGQGLTDTQYF. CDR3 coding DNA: TGTGCCAGCAGCCTGGGACAGGGATTGACAGATACGCAGTATTTT.